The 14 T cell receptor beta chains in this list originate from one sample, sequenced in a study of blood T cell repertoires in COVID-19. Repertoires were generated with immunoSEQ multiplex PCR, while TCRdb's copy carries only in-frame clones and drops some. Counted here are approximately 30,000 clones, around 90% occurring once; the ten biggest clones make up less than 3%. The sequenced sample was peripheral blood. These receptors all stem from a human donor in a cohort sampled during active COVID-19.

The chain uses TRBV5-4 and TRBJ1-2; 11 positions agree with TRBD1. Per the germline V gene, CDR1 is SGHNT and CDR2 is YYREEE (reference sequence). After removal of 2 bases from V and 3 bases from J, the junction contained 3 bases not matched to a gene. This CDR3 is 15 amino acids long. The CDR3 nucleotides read TGTGCCAGCAGCTTATCGGGACAGGGGGACTATGGCTACACCTTC. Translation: CASSLSGQGDYGYTF.

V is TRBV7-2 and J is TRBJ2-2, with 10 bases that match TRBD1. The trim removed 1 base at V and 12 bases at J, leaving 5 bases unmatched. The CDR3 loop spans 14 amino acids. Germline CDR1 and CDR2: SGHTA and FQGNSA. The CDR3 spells CASSLGGGQGKLFF. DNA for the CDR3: TGTGCCAGCAGCTTAGGAGGGGGACAGGGGAAGCTGTTTTTT.

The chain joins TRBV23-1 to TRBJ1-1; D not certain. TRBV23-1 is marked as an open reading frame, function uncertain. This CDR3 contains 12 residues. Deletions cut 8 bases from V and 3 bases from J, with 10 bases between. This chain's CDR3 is CASVDKHTEAFF. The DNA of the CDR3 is TGCGCCAGCGTAGACAAGCACACTGAAGCTTTCTTT.

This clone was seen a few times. CDR3 sequence reads: CASSGNSRTAGELFF. CDR3 nucleotides: TGTGCCAGCAGCGGCAATTCGCGGACAGCCGGGGAGCTGTTTTTT. The chain has TRBV5-4 and TRBJ2-2; D may be TRBD1 (6 bases). This CDR3 region has 15 residues. CDR1 is SGHNT, CDR2 YYREEE, per germline (reference sequence). V was clipped by 4 bases and J by 6 bases, with 16 bases between them.

The CDR3 DNA reads TGCGCCAGCAGCCAAAAAAGGACAACGAACACTGAAGCTTTCTTT. This gives the protein CASSQKRTTNTEAFF. The J gene is TRBJ1-1, the V gene TRBV4-1; a possible D gene is TRBD1 (5 bases). CDR1 is MGHRA, CDR2 YSYEKL, per germline. CDR3 length: 15 amino acids. V was shortened by 2 bases and J by 1 base, with 11 bases between the two germline ends.

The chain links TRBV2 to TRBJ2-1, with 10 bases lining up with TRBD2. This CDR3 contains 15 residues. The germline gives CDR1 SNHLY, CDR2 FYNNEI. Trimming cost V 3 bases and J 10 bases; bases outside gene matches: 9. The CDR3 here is CASSDGPSGGEEQFF. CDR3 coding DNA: TGTGCCAGCAGTGATGGGCCTAGCGGGGGAGAAGAGCAGTTCTTC.

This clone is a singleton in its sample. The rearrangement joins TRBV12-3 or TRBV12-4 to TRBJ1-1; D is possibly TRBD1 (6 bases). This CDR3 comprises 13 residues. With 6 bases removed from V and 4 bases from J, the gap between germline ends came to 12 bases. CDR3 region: CASRVTGSTEAFF. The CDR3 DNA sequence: TGTGCCAGCAGAGTAACAGGGAGCACTGAAGCTTTCTTT.

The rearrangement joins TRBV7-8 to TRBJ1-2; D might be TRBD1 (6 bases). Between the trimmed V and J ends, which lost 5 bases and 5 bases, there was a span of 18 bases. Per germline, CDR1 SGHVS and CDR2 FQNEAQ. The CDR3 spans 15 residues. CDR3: CASSGGWNRAYGYTF. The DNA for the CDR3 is TGTGCCAGCAGCGGGGGATGGAACAGGGCGTATGGCTACACCTTC. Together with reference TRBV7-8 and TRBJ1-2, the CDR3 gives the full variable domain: GAGVSQSPRYKVAKRGQDVALRCDPISGHVSLFWYQQALGQGPEFLTYFQNEAQLDKSGLPSDRFFAERPEGSVSTLKIQRTQQEDSAVYLCASSGGWNRAYGYTFGSGTRLTVV.

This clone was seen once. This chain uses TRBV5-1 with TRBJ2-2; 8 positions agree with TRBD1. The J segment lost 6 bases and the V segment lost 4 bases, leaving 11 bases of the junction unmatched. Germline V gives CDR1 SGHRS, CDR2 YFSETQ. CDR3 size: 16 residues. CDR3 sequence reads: CASSPTPGGAPGELFF. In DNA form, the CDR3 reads TGCGCCAGCAGCCCCACCCCAGGGGGCGCCCCCGGGGAGCTGTTTTTT.

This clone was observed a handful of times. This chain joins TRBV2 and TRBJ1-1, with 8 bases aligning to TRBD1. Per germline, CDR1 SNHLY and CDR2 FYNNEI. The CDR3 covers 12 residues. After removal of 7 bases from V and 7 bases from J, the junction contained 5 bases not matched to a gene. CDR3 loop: CASKNRGIEAFF. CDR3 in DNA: TGTGCCAGCAAAAACAGGGGGATTGAAGCTTTCTTT.

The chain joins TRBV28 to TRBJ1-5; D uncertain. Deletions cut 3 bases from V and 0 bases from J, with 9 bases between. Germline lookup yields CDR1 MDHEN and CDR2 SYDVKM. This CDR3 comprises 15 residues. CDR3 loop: CASSFADISNQPQHF. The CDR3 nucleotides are TGTGCCAGCAGTTTCGCTGACATTAGCAATCAGCCCCAGCATTTT.

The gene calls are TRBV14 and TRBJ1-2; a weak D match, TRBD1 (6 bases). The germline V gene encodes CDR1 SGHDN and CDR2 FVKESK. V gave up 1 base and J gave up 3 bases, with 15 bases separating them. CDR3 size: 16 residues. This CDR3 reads CASSQGAVDRYYGYTF. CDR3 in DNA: TGTGCCAGCAGCCAAGGAGCCGTCGACAGGTACTATGGCTACACCTTC.

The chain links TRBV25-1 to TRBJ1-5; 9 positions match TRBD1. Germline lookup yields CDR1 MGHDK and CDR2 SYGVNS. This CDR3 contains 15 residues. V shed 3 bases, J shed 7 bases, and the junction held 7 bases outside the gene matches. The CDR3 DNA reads TGTGCCAGCAGTGAGCCGGGACAGGGATGGCAGCCCCAGCATTTT. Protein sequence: CASSEPGQGWQPQHF.

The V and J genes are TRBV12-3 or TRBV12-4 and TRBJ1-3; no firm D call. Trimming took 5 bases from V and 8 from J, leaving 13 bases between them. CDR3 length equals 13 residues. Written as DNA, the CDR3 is TGTGCCAGCAGTCGCGCCTCGGGGTACACCATATATTTT. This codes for CASSRASGYTIYF.